One and the same sample provided the 14 T cell receptor beta chains below, sequenced in a study of blood T cells in healthy people across ages. Alongside a J-beta primer mix, a sample-barcoded 5' primer served in a second PCR lasting roughly 6 to 12 cycles. TCRdb re-derived calls from the 5' RACE reads in MiXCR, one entry per CDR3 protein. The data contain 890,000 or so distinct CDR3 sequences, 62% of them singletons. Sequenced input: blood. These receptors originate from a man aged 30-40 years in good health.

This clonotype was found a few times. The chain is built from TRBV4-2 and TRBJ2-5; perhaps TRBD2 as D (6 bases). The CDR3 spans 14 residues. Germline V CDR1 and CDR2: LGHNA, YNFKEQ. V dropped 1 base and J dropped 3 bases, with 9 bases sitting between them. In nucleotides, the CDR3 is TGTGCCAGCAGCCAAGGGGACTCCGAAGAGACCCAGTACTTC. Residues: CASSQGDSEETQYF.

The chain uses TRBV29-1 and TRBJ1-1, with TRBD1 matching over 8 bases. This CDR3 spans 14 amino acids. Germline-derived CDR1 and CDR2 are SQVTM and ANQGSEA. With V trimmed by 5 bases and J by 5 bases, 10 bases remained unmatched. The CDR3, as DNA: TGCAGCGTTCACCAAGGGACAGGAGGGACTGAAGCTTTCTTT. This codes for CSVHQGTGGTEAFF.

This chain uses TRBV12-3 or TRBV12-4 with TRBJ2-6; 7 bases map to TRBD2. V dropped 6 bases and J dropped 4; count of bases not matched to a gene: 3. CDR3 size: 14 residues. The CDR3 region has the DNA TGTGCCAGCAGGGGAGGGTTCGGGGCCAACGTCCTGACTTTC. Protein: CASRGGFGANVLTF.

J is TRBJ2-4 and V is TRBV10-3; D is possibly TRBD1 or TRBD2 (6 bases each). Judging by the DNA end, TRBJ2-5 fits better; the J call may be wrong. The V gene's germline CDR1 is ENHRY and CDR2 SYGVKD. The CDR3 contains 15 residues. CDR3 loop: CAINRSPGAPETQYF. The DNA of the CDR3 is TGTGCCATCAACCGGTCCCCGGGGGCTCCGGAGACCCAGTACTTC.

This clonotype came up a few times. This rearrangement joins TRBV4-3 to TRBJ1-6, with 7 bases matching TRBD1. The CDR3 totals 17 residues. Trimming at V came to 4 bases and at J to 0 bases, leaving 6 bases not matched to a gene. From germline, CDR1 is LGHNA and CDR2 YSLEER. CDR3 protein: CASSRKQGTSYNSPLHF. CDR3 DNA: TGCGCCAGCAGCCGTAAACAGGGGACCTCCTATAATTCACCCCTCCACTTT.

The chain employs TRBV12-3 or TRBV12-4 and TRBJ2-5; no firm D call. The J call is doubtful: the DNA matches TRBJ2-7 better. This CDR3 has 13 residues. The CDR3 coding sequence is TGTGCCAGCAGTTTACAGTTACACCACGAGCAGTACTTC. It specifies CASSLQLHHEQYF.

This clonotype showed up just a few times. The chain uses TRBV20-1 and TRBJ1-5; D possibly corresponds to TRBD1 (6 bases). The V and J ends lost 5 bases and 5 bases respectively, with 10 bases between them. Germline assignment: CDR1 DFQATT and CDR2 SNEGSKA (reference sequence). CDR3 length: 12 amino acids. The CDR3 nucleotides read TGCAGTGCTGATAGGGGGGATCAGCCCCAGCATTTT. This encodes CSADRGDQPQHF.

This clonotype was recorded only once. The rearrangement joins TRBV6-2 or TRBV6-3 to TRBJ1-5; D may be TRBD1 (5 bases). The CDR3 length is 12 residues. With 5 bases removed from V and 9 bases from J, the gap between germline ends came to 11 bases. Germline loops: CDR1 MNHEY, CDR2 SVGEGT. CDR3 DNA sequence: TGTGCCAGCAGTCTCGACAGACGGCCCCAGCATTTT. Its protein is CASSLDRRPQHF.

CDR3 sequence reads: CASSYSDREGYGYTF. CDR3 bases: TGTGCCAGCAGTTACTCGGACAGGGAGGGCTATGGCTACACCTTC. The chain combines TRBV6-5 with TRBJ1-2; 8 bases are a match to TRBD1. This CDR3 spans 15 amino acids. The germline CDR1 and CDR2 sequences are MNHEY and SVGAGI. Trimming cost V 0 bases and J 4 bases; bases outside gene matches: 4.

Only a few counts were recorded for this clonotype. V gene TRBV20-1 combines with J gene TRBJ2-7; 7 bases line up with TRBD2. Germline CDR1 reads DFQATT; CDR2 reads SNEGSKA (reference sequence). Unmatched junction bases numbered 13, after V lost 5 bases and J lost 3 bases. The CDR3 has 15 amino acids. This chain's CDR3 is CSASTSSGVDYEQYF. The CDR3 DNA follows: TGCAGTGCTTCCACCTCCAGCGGGGTGGACTACGAGCAGTACTTC.

CDR3: CASTRRTQAEQPQHF. CDR3 bases: TGTGCCAGCACTCGAAGGACTCAGGCGGAACAGCCCCAGCATTTT. The chain uses TRBV6-1 and TRBJ1-5; D call uncertain. The CDR3 runs to 15 residues. The germline V and J ends were trimmed by 7 bases and 7 bases, with 20 bases remaining between them. Germline CDR1 MNHNS, CDR2 SASEGT.

The rearrangement links TRBV29-1 to TRBJ2-3; 7 bases agree with TRBD1. V shed 7 bases, J shed 2 bases, and the junction held 6 bases outside the gene matches. Germline CDR1 is SQVTM and CDR2 is ANQGSEA. The CDR3 has 13 residues. As DNA, the CDR3 is TGCAGCGCAGGGACAGACCTCACAGATACGCAGTATTTT. Translating gives CSAGTDLTDTQYF.

This chain joins TRBV25-1 and TRBJ1-4; 7 nucleotides match TRBD1. Germline V gives CDR1 MGHDK, CDR2 SYGVNS. This CDR3 region has 13 residues. Germline trimming cut 3 bases from V and 7 bases from J; bases unmatched to any gene: 2. The CDR3 loop reads CASSDYRGEKLFF. In nucleotides, the CDR3 is TGTGCCAGCAGTGACTACAGGGGTGAAAAACTGTTTTTT. Filled out from reference TRBV25-1 and TRBJ1-4, the complete variable domain reads EADIYQTPRYLVIGTGKKITLECSQTMGHDKMYWYQQDPGMELHLIHYSYGVNSTEKGDLSSESTVSRIRTEHFPLTLESARPSHTSQYLCASSDYRGEKLFFGSGTQLSVL.

The chain has TRBV20-1 and TRBJ2-7; D is undetermined. Germline CDR1 reads DFQATT; CDR2 reads SNEGSKA (reference sequence). The CDR3 is 11 residues long. Trimming shortened V by 0 bases and J by 5 bases, and 5 bases separated the two germline ends. The CDR3 protein is CSARDYHEQYF. CDR3 nucleotide sequence: TGCAGTGCTAGAGACTACCACGAGCAGTACTTC.